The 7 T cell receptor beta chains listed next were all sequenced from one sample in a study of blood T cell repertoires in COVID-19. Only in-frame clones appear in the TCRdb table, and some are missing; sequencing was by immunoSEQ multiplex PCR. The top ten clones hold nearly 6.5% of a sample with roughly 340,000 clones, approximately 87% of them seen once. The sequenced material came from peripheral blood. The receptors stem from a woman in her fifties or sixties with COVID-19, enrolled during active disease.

The CDR3 is CASSSGLAGAPDTQYF. In DNA form, the CDR3 reads TGTGCCAGCAGCTCGGGACTAGCGGGAGCCCCAGATACGCAGTATTTT. V and J are TRBV5-4 and TRBJ2-3, with 14 positions matching TRBD2. The length of the CDR3 is 16 residues. Germline assignment: CDR1 SGHNT and CDR2 YYREEE (reference sequence). With V trimmed by 3 bases and J by 4 bases, 4 bases remained unmatched.

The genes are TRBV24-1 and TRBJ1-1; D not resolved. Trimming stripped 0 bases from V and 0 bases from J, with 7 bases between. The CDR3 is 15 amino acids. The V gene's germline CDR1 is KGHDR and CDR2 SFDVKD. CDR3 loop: CATSDLTCMNTEAFF. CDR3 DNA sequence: TGTGCCACCAGTGATTTGACATGTATGAACACTGAAGCTTTCTTT.

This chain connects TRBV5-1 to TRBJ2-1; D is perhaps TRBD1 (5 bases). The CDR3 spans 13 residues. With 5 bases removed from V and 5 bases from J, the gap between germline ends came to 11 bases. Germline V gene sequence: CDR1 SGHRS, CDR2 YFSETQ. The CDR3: CASSPDSHNEQFF. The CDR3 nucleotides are TGCGCCAGCAGTCCCGACAGCCACAATGAGCAGTTCTTC.

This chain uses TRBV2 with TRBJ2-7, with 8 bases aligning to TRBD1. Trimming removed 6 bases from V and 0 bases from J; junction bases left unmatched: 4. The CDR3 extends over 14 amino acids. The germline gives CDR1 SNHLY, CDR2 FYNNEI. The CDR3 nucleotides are TGTGCCAGCAGGGCGGACAGGGTCTCCTACGAGCAGTACTTC. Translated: CASRADRVSYEQYF.

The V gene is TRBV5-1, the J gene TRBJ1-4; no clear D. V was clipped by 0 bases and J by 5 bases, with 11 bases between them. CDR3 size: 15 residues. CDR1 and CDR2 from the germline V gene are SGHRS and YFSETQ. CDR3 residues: CASSLDANQNEKLFF. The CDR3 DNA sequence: TGCGCCAGCAGCTTGGATGCAAACCAGAATGAAAAACTGTTTTTT.

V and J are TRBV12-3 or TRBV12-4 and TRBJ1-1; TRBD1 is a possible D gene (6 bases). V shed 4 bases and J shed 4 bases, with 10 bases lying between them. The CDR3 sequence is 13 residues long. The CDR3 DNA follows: TGTGCCAGCAGTTCCCCAGGGGCCACTGAAGCTTTCTTT. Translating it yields CASSSPGATEAFF.

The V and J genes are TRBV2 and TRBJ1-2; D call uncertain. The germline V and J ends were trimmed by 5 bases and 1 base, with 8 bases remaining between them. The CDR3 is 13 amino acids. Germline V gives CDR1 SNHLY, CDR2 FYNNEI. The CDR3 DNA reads TGTGCCAGCAGTCCCGACATTAACTATGGCTACACCTTC. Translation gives CASSPDINYGYTF.